This TCR beta chain was sequenced for a study of blood T cell repertoires in COVID-19. As handled by the study authors: Reference gene primer amplification gave estimated nucleated cell counts. Assay: immunoSEQ multiplex PCR; the TCRdb copy retains only in-frame clones and omits some. For V, J and clone size, that table is used; D and trimming come from the DNA. The table shows around 80,000 clones, with about four fifths occurring only once. V dropped 11 bases and J dropped 1; count of bases not matched to a gene: 10. The CDR3 spans 15 residues. In its sample, this clone was seen a few times. The rearrangement joins TRBV23-1 to TRBJ2-2, with 7 bases matching TRBD1. TRBV23-1 is designated an ORF whose function remains uncertain. The sample taken for sequencing was peripheral blood. The sequence came from a human donor in a cohort sampled during active COVID-19. DNA for the CDR3: TGCGCCGGATCCTTTGGGACAGTGAACACCGGGGAGCTGTTTTTT. It specifies CAGSFGTVNTGELFF.